A single T cell receptor beta chain is shown here with its context. Its target is not known. The data were obtained in a study of shared clonotypes between healthy human individuals. Some clones are missing from TCRdb's copy, which holds only in-frame ones; the method was immunoSEQ multiplex PCR. Here the sample spans around 1 million clones, 76% being singletons. Division of CD4+ cells produced a CD45RA+ naive subset and a CD45RA-negative memory subset. Study-wide results and limits: The four-donor shared clonotypes exceeded non-shared clonotypes in generation probability, with non-shared ones scoring lower.

Sequenced: memory CD4+ T cells sorted from blood. Subset here: CD45RA-negative fraction. This TCR derives from a man aged 18 to 35 in good health.

This CDR3 is CATRDIRVGAETQYF. The CDR3 coding sequence is TGTGCCACTCGGGACATCCGAGTGGGGGCAGAGACCCAGTACTTC. The chain couples TRBV10-3 to TRBJ2-5; D might be TRBD1 (6 bases). Looked up from germline, CDR1 is ENHRY and CDR2 is SYGVKD. The CDR3 has 15 amino acids. Trimming cost V 10 bases and J 4 bases, with 22 bases left between them.